The following is a T cell receptor beta chain sequence with its context. This record belongs to a study of cytomegalovirus exposure and HLA in healthy donors. From germline, CDR1 is MNHEY and CDR2 SMNVEV (reference sequence). The CDR3 sequence is 13 residues long. 60 Vbeta and 13 Jbeta primers were used in PCR. Method: immunoSEQ multiplex PCR; TCRdb's copy keeps in-frame clones and lacks some. This repertoire shows hundreds of thousands of clones, over 60% found once; its top ten account for roughly 0.6%. The sequence came from a man younger than 35 in good health and CMV-seronegative. Sequencing was done on a sample of PBMCs. V usage is TRBV27 and J usage is TRBJ2-5; TRBD2 is a possible D gene (5 bases). The tail of the sequence fits TRBJ2-7 better, so the J call may be wrong. CDR3 loop: CASSFTSSYEQYF. The CDR3 coding sequence is TGTGCCAGCAGCTTCACTAGTTCCTACGAGCAGTACTTC.